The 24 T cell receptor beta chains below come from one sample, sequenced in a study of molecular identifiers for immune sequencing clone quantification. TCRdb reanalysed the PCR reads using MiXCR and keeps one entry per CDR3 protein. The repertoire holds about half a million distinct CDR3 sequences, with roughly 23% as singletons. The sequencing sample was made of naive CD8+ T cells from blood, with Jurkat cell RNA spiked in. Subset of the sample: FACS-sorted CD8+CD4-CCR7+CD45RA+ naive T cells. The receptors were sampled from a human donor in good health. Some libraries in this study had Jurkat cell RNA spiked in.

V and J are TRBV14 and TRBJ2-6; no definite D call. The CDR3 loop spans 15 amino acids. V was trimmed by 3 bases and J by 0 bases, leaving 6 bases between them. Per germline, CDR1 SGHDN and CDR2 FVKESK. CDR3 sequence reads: CASSQLGSGANVLTF. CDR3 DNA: TGTGCCAGCAGCCAGCTAGGCTCTGGGGCCAACGTCCTGACTTTC.

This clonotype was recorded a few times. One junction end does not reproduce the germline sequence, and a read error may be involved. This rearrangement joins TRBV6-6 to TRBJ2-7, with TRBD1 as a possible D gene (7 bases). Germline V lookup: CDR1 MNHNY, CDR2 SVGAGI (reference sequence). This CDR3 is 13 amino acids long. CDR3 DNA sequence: TGTGCCGGCAGGGGGGACTTCGGGGGCGAGCAGTACTTC. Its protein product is CAGRGDFGGEQYF.

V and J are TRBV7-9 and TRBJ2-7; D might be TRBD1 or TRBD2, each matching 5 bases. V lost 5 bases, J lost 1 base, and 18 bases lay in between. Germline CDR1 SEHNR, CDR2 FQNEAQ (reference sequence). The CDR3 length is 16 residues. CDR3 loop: CASSTHPWDGSYEQYF. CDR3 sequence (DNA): TGTGCCAGCAGCACCCACCCCTGGGACGGGTCCTACGAGCAGTACTTC.

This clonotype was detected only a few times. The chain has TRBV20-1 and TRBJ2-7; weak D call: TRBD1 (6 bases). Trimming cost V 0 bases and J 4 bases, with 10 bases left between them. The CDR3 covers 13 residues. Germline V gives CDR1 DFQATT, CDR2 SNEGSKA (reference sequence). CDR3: CSARDQGFYEQYF. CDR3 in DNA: TGCAGTGCTAGAGATCAGGGGTTTTACGAGCAGTACTTC.

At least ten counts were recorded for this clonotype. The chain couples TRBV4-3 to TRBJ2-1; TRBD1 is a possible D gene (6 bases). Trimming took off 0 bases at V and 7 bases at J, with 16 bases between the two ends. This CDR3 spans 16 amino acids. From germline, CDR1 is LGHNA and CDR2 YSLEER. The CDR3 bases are TGCGCCAGCAGCCAAGATCGCAGGGGCCTGAGGAATGAGCAGTTCTTC. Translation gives CASSQDRRGLRNEQFF.

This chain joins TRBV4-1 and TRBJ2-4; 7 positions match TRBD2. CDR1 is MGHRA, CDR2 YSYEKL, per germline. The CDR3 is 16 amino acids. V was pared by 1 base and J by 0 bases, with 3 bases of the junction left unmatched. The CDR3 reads CASSQASGLAKNIQYF. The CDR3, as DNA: TGCGCCAGCAGCCAAGCTAGCGGACTAGCCAAAAACATTCAGTACTTC.

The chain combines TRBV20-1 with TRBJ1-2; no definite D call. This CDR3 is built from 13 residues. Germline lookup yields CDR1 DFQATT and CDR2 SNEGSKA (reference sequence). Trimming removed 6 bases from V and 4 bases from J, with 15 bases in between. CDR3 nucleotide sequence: TGCAGTGCCGCCCCCCGGGAGGGCTATGGCTACACCTTC. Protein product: CSAAPREGYGYTF.

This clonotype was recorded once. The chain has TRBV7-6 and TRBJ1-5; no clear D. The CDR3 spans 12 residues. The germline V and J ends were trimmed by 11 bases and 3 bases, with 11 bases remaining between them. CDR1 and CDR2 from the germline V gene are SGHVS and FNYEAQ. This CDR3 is CAGAELNQPQHF. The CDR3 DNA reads TGTGCCGGCGCAGAACTCAATCAGCCCCAGCATTTT. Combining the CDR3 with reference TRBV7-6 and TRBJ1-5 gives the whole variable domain GAGVSQSPRYKVTKRGQDVALRCDPISGHVSLYWYRQALGQGPEFLTYFNYEAQQDKSGLPNDRFSAERPEGSISTLTIQRTEQRDSAMYRCAGAELNQPQHFGDGTRLSIL.

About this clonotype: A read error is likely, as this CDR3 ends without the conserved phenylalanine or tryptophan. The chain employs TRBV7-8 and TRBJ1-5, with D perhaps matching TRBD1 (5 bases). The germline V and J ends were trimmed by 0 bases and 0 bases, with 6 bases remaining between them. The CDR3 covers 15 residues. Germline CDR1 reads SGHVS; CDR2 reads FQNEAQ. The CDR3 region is CASSLAGASNQPQHL. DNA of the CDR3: TGTGCCAGCAGCTTAGCAGGGGCTAGCAATCAGCCCCAGCATCTT.

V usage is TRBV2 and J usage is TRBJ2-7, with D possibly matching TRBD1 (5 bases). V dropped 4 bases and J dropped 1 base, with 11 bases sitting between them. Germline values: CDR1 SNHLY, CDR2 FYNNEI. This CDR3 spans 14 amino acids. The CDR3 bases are TGTGCCAGCAGTGCCCAGGGCCCGTCCTACGAGCAGTACTTC. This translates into CASSAQGPSYEQYF.

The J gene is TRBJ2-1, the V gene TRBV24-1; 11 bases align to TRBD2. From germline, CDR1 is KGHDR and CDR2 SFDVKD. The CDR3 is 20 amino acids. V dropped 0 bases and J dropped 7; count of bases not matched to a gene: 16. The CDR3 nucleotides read TGTGCCACCAGTGATTTGCTTAGCGGGAGGGCCTGGGTGGGGAGAAATGAGCAGTTCTTC. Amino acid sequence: CATSDLLSGRAWVGRNEQFF.

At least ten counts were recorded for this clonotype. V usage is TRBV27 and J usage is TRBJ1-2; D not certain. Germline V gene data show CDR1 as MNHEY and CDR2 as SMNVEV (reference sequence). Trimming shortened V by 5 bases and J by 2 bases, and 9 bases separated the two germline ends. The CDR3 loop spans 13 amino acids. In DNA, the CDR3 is TGTGCCAGCAGTCCACAGACGAACTATGGCTACACCTTC. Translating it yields CASSPQTNYGYTF.

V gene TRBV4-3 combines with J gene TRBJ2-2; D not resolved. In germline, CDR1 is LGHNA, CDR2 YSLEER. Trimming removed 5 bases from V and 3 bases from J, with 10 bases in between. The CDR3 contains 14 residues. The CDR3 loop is CASSYGRDTGELFF. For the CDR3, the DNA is TGCGCCAGCAGCTACGGACGGGACACCGGGGAGCTGTTTTTT.

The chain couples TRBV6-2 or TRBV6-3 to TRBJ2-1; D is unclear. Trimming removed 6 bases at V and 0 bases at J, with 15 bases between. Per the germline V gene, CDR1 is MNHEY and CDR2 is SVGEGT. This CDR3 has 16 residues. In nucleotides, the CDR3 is TGTGCCAGCAGCGCCCCTCATCCGAGCTCCTACAATGAGCAGTTCTTC. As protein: CASSAPHPSSYNEQFF.

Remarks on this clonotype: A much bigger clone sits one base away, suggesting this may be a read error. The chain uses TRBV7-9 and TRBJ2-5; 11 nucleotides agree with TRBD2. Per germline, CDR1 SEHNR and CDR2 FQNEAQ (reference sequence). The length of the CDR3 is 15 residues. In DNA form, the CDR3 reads TGTGCCAGCAGCTTAGGGACTAGCGGGCAAGAGACCCGGTACTTC. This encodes CASSLGTSGQETRYF.

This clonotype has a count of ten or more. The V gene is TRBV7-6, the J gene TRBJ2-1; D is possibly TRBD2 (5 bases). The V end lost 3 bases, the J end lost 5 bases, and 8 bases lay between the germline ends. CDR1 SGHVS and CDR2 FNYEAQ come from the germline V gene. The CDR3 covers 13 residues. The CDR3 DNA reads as TGTGCCAGCAGCTTTAGCGCGGACAATGAGCAGTTCTTC. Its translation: CASSFSADNEQFF.

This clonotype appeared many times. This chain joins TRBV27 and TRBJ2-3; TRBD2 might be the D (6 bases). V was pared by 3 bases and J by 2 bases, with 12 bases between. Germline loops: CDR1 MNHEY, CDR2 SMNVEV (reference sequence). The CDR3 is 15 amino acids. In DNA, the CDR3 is TGTGCCAGCAGTTTGGAGGGTCTACCCACAGATACGCAGTATTTT. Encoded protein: CASSLEGLPTDTQYF.

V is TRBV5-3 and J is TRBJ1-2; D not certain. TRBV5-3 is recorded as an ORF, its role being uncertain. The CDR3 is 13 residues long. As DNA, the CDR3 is TGTGTCAGCAGCGAGGTTAACAACGATGGCTACACCTTC. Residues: CVSSEVNNDGYTF.

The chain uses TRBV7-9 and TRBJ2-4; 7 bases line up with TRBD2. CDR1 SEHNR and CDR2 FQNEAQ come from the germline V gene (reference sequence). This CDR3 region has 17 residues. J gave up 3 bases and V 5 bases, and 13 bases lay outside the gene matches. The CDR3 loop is CASSHGGGPFSKNIQYF. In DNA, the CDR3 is TGTGCCAGCAGCCACGGGGGAGGGCCTTTCAGCAAAAACATTCAGTACTTC.

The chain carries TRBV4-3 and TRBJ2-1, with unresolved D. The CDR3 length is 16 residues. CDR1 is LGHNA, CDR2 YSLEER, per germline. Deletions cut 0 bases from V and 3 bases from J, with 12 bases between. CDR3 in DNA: TGCGCCAGCAGCCAAGATGCCCCCAACGTCTACAATGAGCAGTTCTTC. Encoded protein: CASSQDAPNVYNEQFF.

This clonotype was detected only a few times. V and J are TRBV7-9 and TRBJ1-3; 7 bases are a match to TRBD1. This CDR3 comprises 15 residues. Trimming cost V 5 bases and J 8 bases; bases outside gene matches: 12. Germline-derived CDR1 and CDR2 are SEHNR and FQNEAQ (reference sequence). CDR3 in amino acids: CASSPKRTGPYTIYF. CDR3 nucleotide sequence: TGTGCCAGCAGCCCGAAAAGGACAGGTCCGTACACCATATATTTT.

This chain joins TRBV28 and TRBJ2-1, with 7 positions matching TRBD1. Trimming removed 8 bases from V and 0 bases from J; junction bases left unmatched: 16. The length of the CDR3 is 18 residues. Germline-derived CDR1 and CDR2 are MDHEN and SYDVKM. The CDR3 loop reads CASLRRLGQVSSYNEQFF. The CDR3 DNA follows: TGTGCCAGCCTCCGCCGGCTCGGACAGGTGAGCTCCTACAATGAGCAGTTCTTC.

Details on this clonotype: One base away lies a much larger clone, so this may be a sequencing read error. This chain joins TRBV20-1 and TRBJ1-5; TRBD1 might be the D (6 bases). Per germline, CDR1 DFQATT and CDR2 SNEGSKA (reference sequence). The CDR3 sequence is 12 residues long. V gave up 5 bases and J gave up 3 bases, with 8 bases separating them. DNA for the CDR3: TGCAGTGCTTCAGGGGACAATCAGCCCCAGCATTTT. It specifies CSASGDNQPQHF.

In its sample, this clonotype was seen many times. The CDR3 loop reads CSASFRQGGEQYF. The CDR3, as DNA: TGCAGTGCTAGCTTTAGACAGGGGGGCGAGCAGTACTTC. This chain links TRBV20-1 with TRBJ2-7, with 9 positions matching TRBD1. The V gene's germline CDR1 is DFQATT and CDR2 SNEGSKA (reference sequence). The CDR3 sequence is 13 residues long. The V segment lost 3 bases and the J segment 6 bases; nucleotides outside the gene matches: 6.